This TCR beta chain was identified during a study of CXCR3-negative and CXCR3-positive naive CD8 T cells. General study points: Relative to CXCR3-negative naive cells, CXCR3-positive naive cells had more hydrophobic TRB CDR3s.

With respect to this clonotype: Its cognate antigen is unknown.

The CDR3 has 13 residues. TRB cDNA was prepared as libraries by UMI-labeled 5' RACE. TCRdb re-called the 5' RACE reads, yielding one record per CDR3 amino acid sequence without DNA. The listing contains tens of thousands of distinct CDR3 sequences. Sequenced input: naive CXCR3+ CD8+ T cells from blood. Stated subset: CD45RO-CCR7+CD27+CD95- naive CD8+ T cells expressing CXCR3 (TNR3+). The TCR was taken from a human donor in good health. Some clones in this sample may be carry-over from other donors' samples. This chain connects TRBV12-3 or TRBV12-4 to TRBJ2-2. CDR3 residues: CASSLERLGELFF.